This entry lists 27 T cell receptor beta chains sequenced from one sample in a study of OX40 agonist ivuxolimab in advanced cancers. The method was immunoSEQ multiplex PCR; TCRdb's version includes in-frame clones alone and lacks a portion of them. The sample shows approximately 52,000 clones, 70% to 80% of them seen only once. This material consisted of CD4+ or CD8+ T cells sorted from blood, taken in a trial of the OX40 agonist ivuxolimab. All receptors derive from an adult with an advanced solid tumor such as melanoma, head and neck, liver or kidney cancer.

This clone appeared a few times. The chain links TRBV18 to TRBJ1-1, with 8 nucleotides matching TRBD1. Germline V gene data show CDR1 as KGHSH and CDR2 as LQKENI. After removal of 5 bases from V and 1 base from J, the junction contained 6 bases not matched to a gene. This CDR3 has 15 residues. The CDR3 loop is CASSATGVRNTEAFF. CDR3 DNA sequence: TGTGCCAGCTCAGCGACAGGGGTTCGGAACACTGAAGCTTTCTTT.

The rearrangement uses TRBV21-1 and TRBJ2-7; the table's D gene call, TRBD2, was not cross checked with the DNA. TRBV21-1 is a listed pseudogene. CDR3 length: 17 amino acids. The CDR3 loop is CASILGVAGNPVYEQYF. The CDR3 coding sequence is TGTGCCAGCATCTTAGGGGTTGCGGGAAACCCTGTATACGAGCAGTACTTC.

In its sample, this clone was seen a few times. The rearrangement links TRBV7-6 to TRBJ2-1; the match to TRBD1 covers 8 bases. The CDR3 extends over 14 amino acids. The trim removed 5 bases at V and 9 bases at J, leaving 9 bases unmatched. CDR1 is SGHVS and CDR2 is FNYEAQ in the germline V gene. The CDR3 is CASSGPGQAREQFF. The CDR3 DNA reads TGTGCCAGCAGCGGACCGGGACAGGCACGTGAGCAGTTCTTC.

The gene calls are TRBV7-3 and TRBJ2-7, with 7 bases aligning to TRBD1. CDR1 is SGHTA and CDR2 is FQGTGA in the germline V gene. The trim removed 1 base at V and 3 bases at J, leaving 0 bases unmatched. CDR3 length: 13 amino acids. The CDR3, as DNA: TGTGCCAGCAGCTTAAACAGGGGCTACGAGCAGTACTTC. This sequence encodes CASSLNRGYEQYF.

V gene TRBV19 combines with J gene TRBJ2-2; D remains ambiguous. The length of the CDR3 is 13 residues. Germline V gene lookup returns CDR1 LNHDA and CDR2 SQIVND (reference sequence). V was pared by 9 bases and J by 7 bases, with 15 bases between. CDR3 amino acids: CASTLGWNGELFF. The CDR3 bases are TGTGCCAGCACCCTAGGGTGGAACGGGGAGCTGTTTTTT.

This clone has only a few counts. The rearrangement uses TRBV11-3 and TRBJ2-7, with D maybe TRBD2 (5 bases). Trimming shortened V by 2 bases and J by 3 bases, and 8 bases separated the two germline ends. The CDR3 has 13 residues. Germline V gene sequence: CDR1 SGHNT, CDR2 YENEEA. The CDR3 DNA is TGTGCCAGCAGCTTAACCGGGAACTACGAGCAGTACTTC. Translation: CASSLTGNYEQYF.

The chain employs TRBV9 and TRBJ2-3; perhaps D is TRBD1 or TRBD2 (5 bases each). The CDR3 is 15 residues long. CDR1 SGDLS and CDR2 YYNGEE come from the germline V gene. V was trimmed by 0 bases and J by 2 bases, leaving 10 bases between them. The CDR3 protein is CASSVGVGTTDTQYF. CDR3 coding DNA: TGTGCCAGCAGCGTAGGTGTTGGGACCACAGATACGCAGTATTTT.

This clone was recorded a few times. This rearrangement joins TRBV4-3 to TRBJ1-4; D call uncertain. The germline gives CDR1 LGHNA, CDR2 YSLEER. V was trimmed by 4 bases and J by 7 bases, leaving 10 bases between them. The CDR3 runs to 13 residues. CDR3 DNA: TGCGCCAGCAGCCCCGCATCGGTTGAAAAACTGTTTTTT. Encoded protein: CASSPASVEKLFF.

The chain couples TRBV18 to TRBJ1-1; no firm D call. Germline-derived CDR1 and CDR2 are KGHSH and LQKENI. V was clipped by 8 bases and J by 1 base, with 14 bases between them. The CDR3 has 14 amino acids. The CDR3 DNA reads TGTGCCAGCACGACCACGGGAAGGAACACTGAAGCTTTCTTT. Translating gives CASTTTGRNTEAFF.

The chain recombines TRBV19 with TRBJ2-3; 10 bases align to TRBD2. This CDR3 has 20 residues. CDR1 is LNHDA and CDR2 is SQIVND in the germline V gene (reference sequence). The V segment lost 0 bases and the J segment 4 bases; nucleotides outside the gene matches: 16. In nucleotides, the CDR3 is TGTGCCAGTAGTATAGATCCCCCGGCTAGCGGGGGCGGATTCTCAGATACGCAGTATTTT. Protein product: CASSIDPPASGGGFSDTQYF.

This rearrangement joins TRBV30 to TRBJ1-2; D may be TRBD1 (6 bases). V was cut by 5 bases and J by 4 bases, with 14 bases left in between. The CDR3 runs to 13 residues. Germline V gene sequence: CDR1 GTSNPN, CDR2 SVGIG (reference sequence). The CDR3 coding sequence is TGTGCCTGGGGGAGGGGGAGCCTCTATGGCTACACCTTC. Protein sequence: CAWGRGSLYGYTF. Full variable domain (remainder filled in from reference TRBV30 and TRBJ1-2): SQTIHQWPATLVQPVGSPLSLECTVEGTSNPNLYWYRQAAGRGLQLLFYSVGIGQISSEVPQNLSASRPQDRQFILSSKKLLLSDSGFYLCAWGRGSLYGYTFGSGTRLTVV.

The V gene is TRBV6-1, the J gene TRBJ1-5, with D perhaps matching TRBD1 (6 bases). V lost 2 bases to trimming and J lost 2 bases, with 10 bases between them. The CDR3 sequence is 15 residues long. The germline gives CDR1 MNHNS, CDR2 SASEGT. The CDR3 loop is CASSERGIGNQPQHF. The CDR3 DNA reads TGTGCCAGCAGTGAAAGGGGGATCGGCAATCAGCCCCAGCATTTT.

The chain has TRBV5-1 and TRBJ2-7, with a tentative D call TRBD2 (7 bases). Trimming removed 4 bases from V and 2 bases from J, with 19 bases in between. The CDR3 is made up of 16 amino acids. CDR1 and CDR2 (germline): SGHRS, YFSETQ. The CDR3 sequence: CASSLGGRTETYEQYF. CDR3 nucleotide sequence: TGCGCCAGCAGCCTGGGGGGGAGGACAGAGACCTACGAGCAGTACTTC.

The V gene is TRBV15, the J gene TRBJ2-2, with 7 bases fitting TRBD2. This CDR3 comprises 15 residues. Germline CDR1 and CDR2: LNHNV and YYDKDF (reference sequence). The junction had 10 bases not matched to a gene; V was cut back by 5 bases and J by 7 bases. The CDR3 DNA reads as TGTGCCACCAGCTCCGGACTAGTCTGGAGCGGGGAGCTGTTTTTT. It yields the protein CATSSGLVWSGELFF.

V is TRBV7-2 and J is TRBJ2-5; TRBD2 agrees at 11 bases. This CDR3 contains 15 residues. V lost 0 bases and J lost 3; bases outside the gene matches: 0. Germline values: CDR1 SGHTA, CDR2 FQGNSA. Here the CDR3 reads CASSLAGLAEETQYF. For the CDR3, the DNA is TGTGCCAGCAGCTTAGCGGGACTAGCGGAAGAGACCCAGTACTTC.

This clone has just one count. The CDR3 here is CSVAQGSNTGELFF. The CDR3 DNA reads as TGCAGCGTTGCACAGGGTTCGAACACCGGGGAGCTGTTTTTT. The V and J genes are TRBV29-1 and TRBJ2-2, with D possibly being TRBD1 (6 bases). V was trimmed by 4 bases and J by 0 bases, leaving 9 bases between them. The CDR3 contains 14 residues. Per the germline V gene, CDR1 is SQVTM and CDR2 is ANQGSEA.

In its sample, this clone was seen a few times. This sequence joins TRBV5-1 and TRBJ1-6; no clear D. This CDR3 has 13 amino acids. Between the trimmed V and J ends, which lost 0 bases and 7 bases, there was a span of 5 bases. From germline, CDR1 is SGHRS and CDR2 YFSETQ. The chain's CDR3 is CASSLGGNSPLHF. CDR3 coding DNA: TGCGCCAGCAGCTTGGGGGGAAATTCACCCCTCCACTTT.

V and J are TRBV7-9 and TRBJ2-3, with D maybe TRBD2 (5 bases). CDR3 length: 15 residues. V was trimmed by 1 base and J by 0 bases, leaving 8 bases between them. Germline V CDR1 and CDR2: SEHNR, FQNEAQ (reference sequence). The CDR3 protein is CASSLGADSTDTQYF. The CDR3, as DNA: TGTGCCAGCAGCTTAGGAGCGGATAGCACAGATACGCAGTATTTT.

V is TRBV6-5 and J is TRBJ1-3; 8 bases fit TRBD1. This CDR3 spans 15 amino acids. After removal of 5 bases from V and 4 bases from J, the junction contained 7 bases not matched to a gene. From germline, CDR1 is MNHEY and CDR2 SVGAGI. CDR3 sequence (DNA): TGTGCCAGCAGTCCCAGGCGGGACAGGGGAAACACCATATATTTT. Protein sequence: CASSPRRDRGNTIYF.

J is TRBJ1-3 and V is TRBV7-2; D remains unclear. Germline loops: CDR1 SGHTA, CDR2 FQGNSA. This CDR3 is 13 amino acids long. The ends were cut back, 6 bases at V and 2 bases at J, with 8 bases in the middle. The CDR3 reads CASRGSTGNTIYF. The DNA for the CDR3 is TGTGCCAGCAGGGGATCTACTGGAAACACCATATATTTT.

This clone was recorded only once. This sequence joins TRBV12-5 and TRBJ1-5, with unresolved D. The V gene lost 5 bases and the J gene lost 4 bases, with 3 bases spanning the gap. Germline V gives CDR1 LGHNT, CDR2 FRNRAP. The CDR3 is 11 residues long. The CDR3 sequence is CASGRNQPQHF. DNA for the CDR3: TGTGCTAGTGGTCGTAATCAGCCCCAGCATTTT.

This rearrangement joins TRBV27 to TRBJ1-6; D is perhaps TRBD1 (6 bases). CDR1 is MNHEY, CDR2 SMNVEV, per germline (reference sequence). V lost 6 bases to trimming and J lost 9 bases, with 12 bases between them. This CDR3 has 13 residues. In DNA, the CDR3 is TGTGCCAGCAGCGTAAGGGGGAGTTCACCCCTCCACTTT. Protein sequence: CASSVRGSSPLHF.

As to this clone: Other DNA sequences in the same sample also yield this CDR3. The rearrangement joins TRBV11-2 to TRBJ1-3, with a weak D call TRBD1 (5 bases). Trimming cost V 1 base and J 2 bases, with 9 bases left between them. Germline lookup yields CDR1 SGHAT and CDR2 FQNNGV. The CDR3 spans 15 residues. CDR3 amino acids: CASSLGQGAGNTIYF. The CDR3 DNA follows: TGTGCCAGCAGCTTAGGGCAGGGCGCTGGAAACACCATATATTTT.

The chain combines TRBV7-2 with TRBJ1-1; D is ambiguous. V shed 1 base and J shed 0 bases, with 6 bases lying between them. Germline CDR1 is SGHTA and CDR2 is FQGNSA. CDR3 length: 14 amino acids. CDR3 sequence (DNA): TGTGCCAGCAGCTTAGAGGGCGTGAACACTGAAGCTTTCTTT. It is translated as CASSLEGVNTEAFF.

This chain's CDR3 is CASSSSTTLNTEAFF. CDR3 DNA: TGTGCCAGCAGTTCATCGACAACCCTGAACACTGAAGCTTTCTTT. The chain couples TRBV7-2 to TRBJ1-1; no firm D call. Trimming removed 6 bases from V and 0 bases from J, with 14 bases in between. The CDR3 is 15 amino acids. Germline CDR1 reads SGHTA; CDR2 reads FQGNSA.

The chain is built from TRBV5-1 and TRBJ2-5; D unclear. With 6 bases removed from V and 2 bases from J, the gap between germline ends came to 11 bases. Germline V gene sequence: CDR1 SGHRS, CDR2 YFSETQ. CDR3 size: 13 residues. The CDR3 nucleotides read TGCGCCAGCACACGAAGCTTTCAAGAGACCCAGTACTTC. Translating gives CASTRSFQETQYF.

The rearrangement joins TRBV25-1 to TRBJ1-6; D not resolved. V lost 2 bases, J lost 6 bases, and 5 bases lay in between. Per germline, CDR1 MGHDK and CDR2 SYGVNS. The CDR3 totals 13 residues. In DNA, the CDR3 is TGTGCCAGCAGTGAAGTCGGTAATTCACCCCTCCACTTT. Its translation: CASSEVGNSPLHF.